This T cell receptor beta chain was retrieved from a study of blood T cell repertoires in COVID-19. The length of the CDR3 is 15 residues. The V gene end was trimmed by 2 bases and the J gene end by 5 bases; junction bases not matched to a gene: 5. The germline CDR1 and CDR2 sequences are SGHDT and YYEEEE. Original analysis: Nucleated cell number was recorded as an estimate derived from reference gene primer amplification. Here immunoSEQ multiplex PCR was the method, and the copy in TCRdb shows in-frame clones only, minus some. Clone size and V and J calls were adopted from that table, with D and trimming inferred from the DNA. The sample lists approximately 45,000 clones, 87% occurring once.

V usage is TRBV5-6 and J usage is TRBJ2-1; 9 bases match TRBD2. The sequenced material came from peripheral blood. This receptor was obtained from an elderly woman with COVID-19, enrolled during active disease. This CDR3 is CASSLGLAKHNEQFF. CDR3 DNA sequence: TGTGCCAGCAGCTTAGGACTAGCGAAACACAATGAGCAGTTCTTC.